This T cell receptor (beta chain) came from a study of CD8 T cells in ankylosing spondylitis. Notes on the study in general: A motif in TCR beta, a set of under 10 highly homologous variants, appeared characteristic of ankylosing spondylitis blood.

The length of the CDR3 is 12 residues. Germline CDR1 is MNHEY and CDR2 is SVGEGT. The germline V and J ends were trimmed by 8 bases and 6 bases, with 14 bases remaining between them. TCRdb fed the 5' RACE reads into MiXCR, producing one record per CDR3 protein. The table includes around 430,000 distinct CDR3 sequences, about a sixth detected once. This clonotype was seen a few times. Its antigen is currently unknown. The TCR sequence derives from a male donor with ankylosing spondylitis. Sequenced: blood, either unsorted or a sorted T cell fraction (not recorded which). V is TRBV6-2 or TRBV6-3 and J is TRBJ2-7; D remains unclear. CDR3 protein: CASGPKRGEQYF. The CDR3 bases are TGTGCCAGCGGCCCTAAAAGAGGCGAGCAGTACTTC.